A selection of T cell receptor beta chains follows, all from one sample in a study of neoadjuvant anti-PD-1 for oral cavity cancer. Sequenced by immunoSEQ multiplex PCR; TCRdb stores in-frame clones only, minus some. This sample carries some 66,000 clones, around four fifths of them seen once, and the ten largest clones take more than 3%. Sequencing was performed on PBMCs, taken before nivolumab (anti-PD-1) treatment. Source of these receptors: a person aged 35-79 years with oral cavity squamous cell carcinoma. CDR3s include the opening cysteine and the closing phenylalanine or tryptophan. A D gene is named only where the DNA matches it firmly. Clone sizes are given selectively: once, few, many, or a class where the clone is expanded.

V gene	J gene	clone size	D gene	CDR3 DNA	CDR3 protein
TRBV7-9	TRBJ1-5	few	TRBD1	TGTGCCAGCGGGGACAGTAATCAGCCCCAGCATTTT	CASGDSNQPQHF
TRBV18	TRBJ1-2	NA	NA	TGTGCCAGCTCACCACCGGGGGAAGGCTACACCTTC	CASSPPGEGYTF
TRBV5-6	TRBJ1-5	NA	NA	TGTGCCAGCAGCTTGGCCCTGGACGGAACCCTGCATTTT	CASSLALDGTLHF
TRBV2	TRBJ1-5	few	NA	TGTGCCAGCAGAATGTCTTGGGACAGCAATCAGCCCCAGCATTTT	CASRMSWDSNQPQHF
TRBV5-1	TRBJ2-1	NA	TRBD2	TGCGCCAGCAGCTTTAATAGCGGGGGAGGCAATGAGCAGTTCTTC	CASSFNSGGGNEQFF
TRBV5-1	TRBJ2-5	NA	NA	TGCGCCAGCAGTGATGACAGAACAGAGACCCAGTACTTC	CASSDDRTETQYF
TRBV7-2	TRBJ2-1	NA	TRBD2	TGTGCCAGCAGCTCCCAGGCGCGGGGGGGCATTAATGAGCAGTTCTTC	CASSSQARGGINEQFF
TRBV7-9	TRBJ1-1	NA	NA	TGTGCCAGCAGTTTAGGGAGGACTGAAGCTTTCTTT	CASSLGRTEAFF
TRBV6-1	TRBJ2-7	NA	NA	TGTGCCAGTACTAATCCGCAGGGGTCGGGGGAGCAGTACTTC	CASTNPQGSGEQYF
TRBV6-5	TRBJ2-7	NA	TRBD1	TGTGCCAGCAGTTTCGAGACAGGGCCCGTCCAGTACTTC	CASSFETGPVQYF
TRBV18	TRBJ1-2	NA	NA	TGTGCCAGCTCACCACCGGGTAGACGGGGGGGAGTCGGCTACACCTTC	CASSPPGRRGGVGYTF
TRBV5-1	TRBJ1-1	once	NA	TGCGCCAGCAGCTTTGGTGCAGGGGATCACACTGAAGCTTTCTTT	CASSFGAGDHTEAFF
TRBV2	TRBJ2-3	NA	NA	TGTGCCAGCAGTGAACAGCAGGGAACCGATACGCAGTATTTT	CASSEQQGTDTQYF
TRBV5-1	TRBJ2-5	NA	NA	TGCGCCAGCAGACCCGGACAGAGCGGAGAGACCCAGTACTTC	CASRPGQSGETQYF
TRBV6-1	TRBJ2-3	NA	TRBD2	TGTGCCAGCAGTGCATTGGGACTAGCGGGAAATACGCAGTATTTT	CASSALGLAGNTQYF
TRBV19	TRBJ1-5	NA	NA	TGTGCCAGTACCCTAACTCTCTATCAGCCCCAGCATTTT	CASTLTLYQPQHF
TRBV19	TRBJ2-5	NA	TRBD2	TGTGCCAGTAGTGTAGGGACTAGCGGGGTCCAAGAGACCCAGTACTTC	CASSVGTSGVQETQYF
TRBV5-4	TRBJ2-7	NA	TRBD2	TGTGCCAGCAACTATGAAACGGGGGGGGAGCAGTACTTC	CASNYETGGEQYF
TRBV4-2	TRBJ1-2	once	NA	TGTGCCAGCAGCCAGTCATCGGGGGTCGTGTATGGCTACACCTTC	CASSQSSGVVYGYTF
TRBV5-1	TRBJ2-6	NA	NA	TGCGCCAGCACGGCAGGGGCTACCTCTGGGGCCAACGTCCTGACTTTC	CASTAGATSGANVLTF
TRBV7-2	TRBJ1-2	NA	TRBD1	TGTGCCAGCAGCCGCCCCGACAGGGTGCGCTATGGCTACACCTTC	CASSRPDRVRYGYTF
TRBV5-1	TRBJ2-1	NA	NA	TGCGCCAGCAGCTTTGGTGGGAACAATGAGCAGTTCTTC	CASSFGGNNEQFF
TRBV5-5	TRBJ2-2	NA	TRBD2	TGTGCCAGCAGCCCCGGACTAGCGGGGGAAACCGGGGAGCTGTTTTTT	CASSPGLAGETGELFF